In its sample, the clone carrying this T cell receptor (beta chain) was seen a few times. Its target is not known. This specimen belongs to a study of cytomegalovirus exposure and HLA in healthy donors. Study findings and constraints: Later on, a genetic analysis was performed. It linked a missense variant in DCLRE1C with V- and J-gene trimming of TCR beta.

This PCR relied on a set of 60 Vbeta primers and 13 Jbeta primers. Clones were sequenced by immunoSEQ multiplex PCR, and TCRdb holds only the in-frame ones, with some missing. The sample shows 90,000 to 140,000 clones, 12% of them seen only once. The specimen sequenced was PBMCs. The clonotype was recovered from a man aged 40-55 years in good health and CMV-seropositive.

In DNA, the CDR3 is TGTGCCAGCAGCTTAGCGCGAAGCTCCTACAATGAGCAGTTCTTC. Protein: CASSLARSSYNEQFF. The J gene is TRBJ2-1, the V gene TRBV7-9; D gene unclear. CDR3 length: 15 amino acids. Germline-derived CDR1 and CDR2 are SEHNR and FQNEAQ (reference sequence). Trimming removed 0 bases at V and 0 bases at J, with 6 bases between.